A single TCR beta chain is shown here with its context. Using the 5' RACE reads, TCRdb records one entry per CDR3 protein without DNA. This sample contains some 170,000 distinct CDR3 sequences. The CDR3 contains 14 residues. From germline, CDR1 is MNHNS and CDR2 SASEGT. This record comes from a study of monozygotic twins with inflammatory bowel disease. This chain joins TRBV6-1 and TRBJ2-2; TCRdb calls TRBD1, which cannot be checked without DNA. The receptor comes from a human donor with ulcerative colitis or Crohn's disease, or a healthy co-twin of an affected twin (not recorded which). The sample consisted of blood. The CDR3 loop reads CASTRGANTGELFF.